The 27 T cell receptor beta chains given below trace back to one sample, sequenced in a study of blood T cell repertoires in COVID-19. TCRdb keeps only in-frame clones here, not all; method: immunoSEQ multiplex PCR. The sample has 60,000 to 70,000 clones; around 86% are singletons. The sequencing sample was made of peripheral blood. Every receptor here comes from a woman in her sixties with acute or convalescent COVID-19.

This chain connects TRBV12-5 to TRBJ2-1, with D possibly being TRBD1 (6 bases). V lost 5 bases, J lost 8 bases, and 16 bases lay in between. The length of the CDR3 is 14 residues. Germline V lookup: CDR1 LGHNT, CDR2 FRNRAP. The CDR3 DNA is TGTGCTAGTGGTACCGGGACACCACGGGATGAGCAGTTCTTC. As protein: CASGTGTPRDEQFF. Combining the CDR3 with reference TRBV12-5 and TRBJ2-1 gives the whole variable domain DARVTQTPRHKVTEMGQEVTMRCQPILGHNTVFWYRQTMMQGLELLAYFRNRAPLDDSGMPKDRFSAEMPDATLATLKIQPSEPRDSAVYFCASGTGTPRDEQFFGPGTRLTVL.

The chain links TRBV28 to TRBJ1-5; tentatively, D is TRBD1 (6 bases). Germline CDR1 MDHEN, CDR2 SYDVKM. V lost 6 bases, J lost 3 bases, and 15 bases lay in between. CDR3 length: 15 residues. Here the CDR3 reads CASSAIRGANQPQHF. The CDR3 DNA is TGTGCCAGCAGCGCTATCCGGGGGGCCAATCAGCCCCAGCATTTT.

The chain combines TRBV28 with TRBJ2-7; 12 bases agree with TRBD1. This CDR3 contains 15 residues. After removal of 8 bases from V and 2 bases from J, the junction contained 7 bases not matched to a gene. Germline loops: CDR1 MDHEN, CDR2 SYDVKM. CDR3 sequence: CASRDRGPGTYEQYF. The CDR3 DNA reads TGTGCCAGCCGGGACAGGGGGCCCGGAACCTACGAGCAGTACTTC. Full variable domain (outside the CDR3, taken from reference TRBV28 and TRBJ2-7): DVKVTQSSRYLVKRTGEKVFLECVQDMDHENMFWYRQDPGLGLRLIYFSYDVKMKEKGDIPEGYSVSREKKERFSLILESASTNQTSMYLCASRDRGPGTYEQYFGPGTRLTVT.

This chain links TRBV12-5 with TRBJ1-4, with D perhaps matching TRBD1 (5 bases). Germline lookup yields CDR1 LGHNT and CDR2 FRNRAP. Trimming cost V 1 base and J 8 bases, with 11 bases left between them. The CDR3 totals 14 residues. Here the CDR3 reads CASGLDRTREKLFF. DNA of the CDR3: TGTGCTAGTGGTTTGGACAGGACTAGGGAAAAACTGTTTTTT.

The CDR3 nucleotides are TGTGCCAGCAGTTCTTCAGGGCCCCGTAGCACAGATACGCAGTATTTT. Translated, it gives CASSSSGPRSTDTQYF. The chain combines TRBV28 with TRBJ2-3; TRBD1 might be the D (5 bases). The V gene lost 4 bases and the J gene lost 0 bases, with 14 bases spanning the gap. The CDR3 runs to 16 residues. Looked up from germline, CDR1 is MDHEN and CDR2 is SYDVKM.

The CDR3 region has the DNA TGTGCCAGCAGTTACCTGACAGGGGGCTATGGCTACACCTTC. Protein product: CASSYLTGGYGYTF. This chain connects TRBV6-6 to TRBJ1-2; 9 nucleotides match TRBD1. The CDR3 totals 14 residues. The V and J ends lost 2 bases and 4 bases, in that order; junction bases with no gene match: 2. Germline lookup yields CDR1 MNHNY and CDR2 SVGAGI (reference sequence).

This clone has just a few counts. This chain links TRBV9 with TRBJ2-1, with D maybe TRBD1 (6 bases). From germline, CDR1 is SGDLS and CDR2 YYNGEE. Trimming removed 0 bases from V and 8 bases from J, with 12 bases in between. The CDR3 runs 14 residues. The CDR3 region is CASSVASQGYEQFF. In nucleotides, the CDR3 is TGTGCCAGCAGCGTAGCATCCCAGGGGTATGAGCAGTTCTTC.

The CDR3 nucleotides are TGTGCCAGCAGCCCTGGGGGGGTAAGATCACCCCTCCACTTT. Its protein product is CASSPGGVRSPLHF. This chain uses TRBV5-5 with TRBJ1-6; the D gene is possibly TRBD1 (5 bases). CDR1 is SGHKS, CDR2 YYEKEE, per germline (reference sequence). The CDR3 covers 14 residues. Trimming took 4 bases from V and 10 from J, leaving 15 bases between them.

The chain couples TRBV29-1 to TRBJ1-5; D is perhaps TRBD1 (6 bases). The V and J ends lost 4 bases and 7 bases respectively, with 14 bases between them. CDR1 is SQVTM and CDR2 is ANQGSEA in the germline V gene. The CDR3 extends over 13 amino acids. The CDR3 region is CSVAAGVAQPQHF. CDR3 nucleotides: TGCAGCGTTGCCGCAGGGGTAGCACAGCCCCAGCATTTT.

In nucleotides, the CDR3 is TGTGCCAGCTGTAGGGGGCTATTAGAGCAGCCCCAGCATTTT. This encodes CASCRGLLEQPQHF. V is TRBV28 and J is TRBJ1-5; 7 bases match TRBD1. This CDR3 contains 14 residues. Germline V gene data show CDR1 as MDHEN and CDR2 as SYDVKM. V dropped 8 bases and J dropped 7; count of bases not matched to a gene: 11.

V is TRBV19 and J is TRBJ1-1, with D possibly matching TRBD1 (5 bases). The CDR3 spans 12 residues. The germline V and J ends were trimmed by 6 bases and 3 bases, with 8 bases remaining between them. CDR1 and CDR2 (germline): LNHDA, SQIVND (reference sequence). CDR3 sequence reads: CASRRGYTEAFF. Here the CDR3 DNA reads TGTGCCAGTAGAAGGGGATACACTGAAGCTTTCTTT.

The chain recombines TRBV28 with TRBJ2-5, with a possible D match to TRBD2 (5 bases). V was pared by 5 bases and J by 5 bases, with 21 bases between. The CDR3 length is 16 residues. CDR1 and CDR2 from the germline V gene are MDHEN and SYDVKM. The CDR3 bases are TGTGCCAGCAGTCCTCCCGTCGGAGGCCGGAAGGAGACCCAGTACTTC. This translates into CASSPPVGGRKETQYF.

The chain combines TRBV6-5 with TRBJ2-7, with TRBD2 matching over 10 bases. Looked up from germline, CDR1 is MNHEY and CDR2 is SVGAGI. The CDR3 has 16 residues. V gave up 0 bases and J gave up 6 bases; unmatched junction bases: 8. In DNA form, the CDR3 reads TGTGCCAGCAGTTACTCGAGCGGGGGGGCAAGGGCCGAGCAGTACTTC. Translated, it gives CASSYSSGGARAEQYF.

The chain couples TRBV7-2 to TRBJ2-2, with TRBD2 matching over 10 bases. The CDR3 contains 15 residues. V gave up 5 bases and J gave up 1 base; unmatched junction bases: 1. Germline values: CDR1 SGHTA, CDR2 FQGNSA. The CDR3 nucleotides read TGTGCCAGCAGCCGGACTAGCGGGAACACCGGGGAGCTGTTTTTT. It specifies CASSRTSGNTGELFF.

The chain uses TRBV6-5 and TRBJ2-2; possibly TRBD1 for D (5 bases). V was cut by 5 bases and J by 0 bases, with 10 bases left in between. The germline gives CDR1 MNHEY, CDR2 SVGAGI. This CDR3 is built from 15 residues. CDR3 coding DNA: TGTGCCAGCAGTCACGAGACAGCGAACACCGGGGAGCTGTTTTTT. Its protein product is CASSHETANTGELFF.

The gene calls are TRBV12-3 or TRBV12-4 and TRBJ1-2; the D is unclear. The CDR3 has 11 residues. Trimming removed 6 bases at V and 7 bases at J, with 9 bases between. The CDR3 sequence is CASRRQSGYTF. As DNA, the CDR3 is TGTGCCAGCAGACGACAAAGTGGCTACACCTTC.

This chain links TRBV7-9 with TRBJ1-5, with 7 bases aligning to TRBD1. The CDR3 runs to 16 residues. V lost 3 bases to trimming and J lost 0 bases; unmatched junction nucleotides: 5. Germline V gene lookup returns CDR1 SEHNR and CDR2 FQNEAQ (reference sequence). The CDR3, as DNA: TGTGCCAGCAGCTTCCAGGGACAGAATAGCAATCAGCCCCAGCATTTT. Its protein is CASSFQGQNSNQPQHF.

The CDR3 DNA is TGTGCCAGCAGCTTAGGCAGAATGAACACTGAAGCTTTCTTT. Amino acid sequence: CASSLGRMNTEAFF. The chain links TRBV7-2 to TRBJ1-1; D gene ambiguous. The CDR3 loop spans 14 amino acids. The V end was cut by 1 base, the J end by 0 bases, with 6 bases between. Germline CDR1 reads SGHTA; CDR2 reads FQGNSA.

This clone was counted only a few times. CDR3: CASSFRQGRFIGYGYTF. The CDR3 coding sequence is TGTGCCAGTAGTTTTCGACAGGGGAGATTTATTGGTTATGGCTACACCTTC. J is TRBJ1-2 and V is TRBV19, with 8 bases lining up with TRBD1. Trimming cost V 5 bases and J 5 bases; bases outside gene matches: 16. This CDR3 comprises 17 residues. Germline assignment: CDR1 LNHDA and CDR2 SQIVND (reference sequence).

The genes are TRBV3-1 (or the pseudogene TRBV3-2) and TRBJ1-1, with D uncertain. Germline V gene sequence: CDR1 LGHDT, CDR2 YNNKEL (reference sequence). Between the trimmed V and J ends, which lost 0 bases and 5 bases, there was a span of 7 bases. The CDR3 is made up of 13 amino acids. CDR3 amino acids: CASSQDEGTEAFF. The CDR3 DNA sequence: TGTGCCAGCAGCCAAGACGAGGGAACTGAAGCTTTCTTT.

The CDR3 spells CASKFSERAEQFF. The CDR3 DNA sequence: TGCGCCAGCAAGTTTTCGGAGCGGGCTGAGCAGTTCTTC. The rearrangement uses TRBV5-1 and TRBJ2-1, with TRBD2 as a possible D gene (6 bases). V lost 6 bases and J lost 9, with 16 bases in between. The CDR3 is 13 amino acids. CDR1 is SGHRS, CDR2 YFSETQ, per germline.

This chain links TRBV5-1 with TRBJ2-1; no clear D. CDR3 size: 13 residues. The V end was cut by 4 bases, the J end by 8 bases, with 13 bases between. CDR1 and CDR2 from the germline V gene are SGHRS and YFSETQ. The CDR3 loop is CASSPGLGDEQFF. The CDR3 nucleotides are TGCGCCAGCAGCCCCGGGTTAGGCGATGAGCAGTTCTTC. Based on the CDR3 plus reference TRBV5-1 and TRBJ2-1, the full variable domain is KAGVTQTPRYLIKTRGQQVTLSCSPISGHRSVSWYQQTPGQGLQFLFEYFSETQRNKGNFPGRFSGRQFSNSRSEMNVSTLELGDSALYLCASSPGLGDEQFFGPGTRLTVL.

The gene calls are TRBV28 and TRBJ1-6; 10 nucleotides line up with TRBD1. In germline, CDR1 is MDHEN, CDR2 SYDVKM. CDR3 length: 15 residues. V shed 3 bases, J shed 14 bases, and the junction held 10 bases outside the gene matches. The CDR3 loop is CASSFGGTGAKSLHF. The CDR3 DNA is TGTGCCAGCAGTTTTGGCGGGACAGGGGCGAAGTCCCTCCACTTT.

This rearrangement joins TRBV5-1 to TRBJ2-7; 12 nucleotides match TRBD1. This CDR3 has 15 residues. Trimming at V came to 4 bases and at J to 6 bases, leaving 8 bases not matched to a gene. Germline CDR1 SGHRS, CDR2 YFSETQ. The CDR3 region is CASSKSGTGGFEQYF. The CDR3 DNA is TGCGCCAGCAGCAAATCCGGGACAGGGGGCTTCGAGCAGTACTTC.

The chain joins TRBV4-1 to TRBJ2-3, with 9 bases aligning to TRBD1. Per the germline V gene, CDR1 is MGHRA and CDR2 is YSYEKL. Trimming took 4 bases from V and 3 from J; bases not matched to a gene: 8. The CDR3 covers 16 residues. The DNA for the CDR3 is TGCGCCAGCAGCCTTGTGAGACAGGGGGTTACAGATACGCAGTATTTT. Protein sequence: CASSLVRQGVTDTQYF.

This sequence joins TRBV5-6 and TRBJ1-2, with 8 bases aligning to TRBD1. Looked up from germline, CDR1 is SGHDT and CDR2 is YYEEEE. The CDR3 loop spans 13 amino acids. V was clipped by 4 bases and J by 7 bases; unmatched bases: 6. CDR3 coding DNA: TGTGCCAGCAGCGGTAACAGGGGGGGTGGCTACACCTTC. It specifies CASSGNRGGGYTF.

The chain uses TRBV11-2 and TRBJ2-1, with TRBD2 as a possible D gene (7 bases). V lost 3 bases and J lost 5, with 17 bases in between. This CDR3 region has 16 residues. Germline CDR1 reads SGHAT; CDR2 reads FQNNGV. The CDR3 DNA is TGTGCCAGCAGCTTCTTAGGGGGGAGGGGGAACAATGAGCAGTTCTTC. Amino acid sequence: CASSFLGGRGNNEQFF.